This TCR beta chain originates from a study of blood T cell repertoires in COVID-19. Method: immunoSEQ multiplex PCR; TCRdb's copy keeps in-frame clones and lacks some. The profile shows a few hundred thousand clones, more than 75% of them singletons. The sequenced sample consisted of PBMCs or T cells enriched from blood (not recorded which). The sequence was obtained from a woman in her 50s who had recovered from COVID-19.

CDR3: CASRPRQGVRTEAFF. For the CDR3, the DNA is TGTGCCAGCAGACCAAGACAGGGGGTAAGGACTGAAGCTTTCTTT. The gene calls are TRBV2 and TRBJ1-1; TRBD1 matches 9 bases. This CDR3 comprises 15 residues. The junction had 10 bases not matched to a gene; V was cut back by 6 bases and J by 5 bases. The germline gives CDR1 SNHLY, CDR2 FYNNEI.